The 2 T cell receptor beta chains listed next were all sequenced from one sample in a study of cytomegalovirus exposure and HLA in healthy donors. With 60 Vbeta and 13 Jbeta primers, the PCR was carried out. This table comes from immunoSEQ multiplex PCR, and its TCRdb copy is limited to in-frame clones, with some not included. In the table there are 300,000 or so clones, approximately 84% of which are singletons. Sequenced material: PBMCs. These receptors all stem from a middle-aged woman in good health and CMV-seropositive.

This clone was counted a single time. The V call is TRBV18, the J call TRBJ1-1; D is possibly TRBD1 (5 bases). CDR3 length equals 16 residues. Germline assignment: CDR1 KGHSH and CDR2 LQKENI. The V and J ends lost 3 bases and 0 bases respectively, with 14 bases between them. Here the CDR3 reads CASSPQPGLMNTEAFF. CDR3 coding DNA: TGTGCCAGCTCACCCCAGCCAGGGCTCATGAACACTGAAGCTTTCTTT.

V usage is TRBV4-3 and J usage is TRBJ2-1; 7 bases align to TRBD1. Trimming cost V 0 bases and J 4 bases; bases outside gene matches: 3. Germline V gene lookup returns CDR1 LGHNA and CDR2 YSLEER. The CDR3 sequence is 15 residues long. The CDR3 coding sequence is TGCGCCAGCAGCCAAGATCCGACAGGGTACAATGAGCAGTTCTTC. Residues: CASSQDPTGYNEQFF.